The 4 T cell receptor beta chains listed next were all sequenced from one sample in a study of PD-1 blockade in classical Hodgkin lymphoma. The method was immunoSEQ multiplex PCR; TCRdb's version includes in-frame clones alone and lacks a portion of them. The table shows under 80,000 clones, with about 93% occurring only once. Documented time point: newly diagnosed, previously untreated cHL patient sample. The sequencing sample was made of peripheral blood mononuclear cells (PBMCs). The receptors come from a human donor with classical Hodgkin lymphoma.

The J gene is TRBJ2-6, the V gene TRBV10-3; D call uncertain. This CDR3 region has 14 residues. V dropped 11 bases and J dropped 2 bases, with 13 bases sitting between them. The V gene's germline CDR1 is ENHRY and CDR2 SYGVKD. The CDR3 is CAANNVTGANVLTF. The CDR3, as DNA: TGTGCCGCCAACAATGTTACTGGGGCCAACGTCCTGACTTTC.

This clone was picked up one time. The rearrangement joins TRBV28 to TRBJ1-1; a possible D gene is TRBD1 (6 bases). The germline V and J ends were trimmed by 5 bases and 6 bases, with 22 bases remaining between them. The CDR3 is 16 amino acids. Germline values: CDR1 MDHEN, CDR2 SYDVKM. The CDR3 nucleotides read TGTGCCAGCAGTAGGTCTGGGACAAATCTCGCCCCTGAAGCTTTCTTT. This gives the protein CASSRSGTNLAPEAFF. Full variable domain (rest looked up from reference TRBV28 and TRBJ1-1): DVKVTQSSRYLVKRTGEKVFLECVQDMDHENMFWYRQDPGLGLRLIYFSYDVKMKEKGDIPEGYSVSREKKERFSLILESASTNQTSMYLCASSRSGTNLAPEAFFGQGTRLTVV.

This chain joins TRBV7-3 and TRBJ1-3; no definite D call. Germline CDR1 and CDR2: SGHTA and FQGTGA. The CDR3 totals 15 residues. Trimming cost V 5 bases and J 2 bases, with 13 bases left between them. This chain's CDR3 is CASSRATGTGNTIYF. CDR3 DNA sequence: TGTGCCAGCAGCCGAGCGACGGGGACTGGAAACACCATATATTTT.

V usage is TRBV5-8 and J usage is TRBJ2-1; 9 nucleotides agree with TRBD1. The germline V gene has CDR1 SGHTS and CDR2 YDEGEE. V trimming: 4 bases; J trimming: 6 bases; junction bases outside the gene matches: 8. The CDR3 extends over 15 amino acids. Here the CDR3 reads CASSRPGQGTNEQFF. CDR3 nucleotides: TGTGCCAGCAGCCGACCGGGACAGGGCACCAATGAGCAGTTCTTC.